The 19 T cell receptor beta chains below all came from one sample that was sequenced in a study of blood T cell repertoires in COVID-19. Sequencing was performed with immunoSEQ multiplex PCR; in TCRdb, only in-frame clones are kept and a portion is missing. Here the sample spans approximately 80,000 clones, about 90% being singletons. The sample was peripheral blood. The receptors were gathered from a human donor in a cohort sampled during active COVID-19.

V gene TRBV18 combines with J gene TRBJ1-1, with 7 bases identical to TRBD1. Germline V gene data show CDR1 as KGHSH and CDR2 as LQKENI. The junction had 6 bases not matched to a gene; V was cut back by 0 bases and J by 5 bases. The CDR3 extends over 15 amino acids. The CDR3 protein is CASSPPRQGGTEAFF. The CDR3 DNA follows: TGTGCCAGCTCACCACCTCGACAGGGTGGAACTGAAGCTTTCTTT.

The chain uses TRBV7-2 and TRBJ2-3; 9 bases agree with TRBD1. CDR1 and CDR2 (germline): SGHTA, FQGNSA. Trimming cost V 5 bases and J 5 bases; bases outside gene matches: 8. The CDR3 runs to 15 residues. The CDR3 loop reads CASSLGQGTGDTQYF. For the CDR3, the DNA is TGTGCCAGCAGCCTCGGACAGGGGACGGGAGATACGCAGTATTTT.

The chain has TRBV21-1 and TRBJ2-7; the table's D call, TRBD2, was not checked against the DNA. TRBV21-1 is a known pseudogene. CDR3 length: 16 residues. CDR3 sequence (DNA): TGTGCCAGCGCCCCCGGGAGGGAAACGAAAAGTTACGAGCAGTACTTC. The encoded protein is CASAPGRETKSYEQYF.

The genes are TRBV24-1 and TRBJ2-1, with TRBD1 identical over 7 bases. The V and J ends lost 2 bases and 8 bases, in that order; junction bases with no gene match: 8. There are 15 residues in the CDR3. Germline CDR1 is KGHDR and CDR2 is SFDVKD. CDR3 sequence reads: CATSDSIRQGDEQFF. DNA for the CDR3: TGTGCCACCAGTGATTCCATCCGACAGGGAGATGAGCAGTTCTTC.

V and J are TRBV27 and TRBJ1-2; TRBD1 agrees at 9 bases. The V and J ends lost 2 bases and 2 bases, in that order; junction bases with no gene match: 6. The germline gives CDR1 MNHEY, CDR2 SMNVEV (reference sequence). CDR3 length: 16 residues. This CDR3 reads CASSLLTGGYNYGYTF. DNA of the CDR3: TGTGCCAGCAGTTTACTGACAGGGGGGTACAACTATGGCTACACCTTC.

This clone was detected only once. The chain couples TRBV7-2 to TRBJ1-1, with no clear D. The CDR3 length is 12 residues. Germline CDR1 reads SGHTA; CDR2 reads FQGNSA. The V end lost 5 bases, the J end lost 11 bases, and 15 bases lay between the germline ends. The CDR3 region is CASSPRPAGAFF. The CDR3 DNA is TGTGCCAGCAGCCCCCGCCCGGCGGGGGCTTTCTTT.

This chain joins TRBV5-1 and TRBJ2-7, with 8 bases lining up with TRBD2. V was clipped by 3 bases and J by 5 bases; unmatched bases: 7. CDR1 is SGHRS, CDR2 YFSETQ, per germline. The CDR3 runs 14 residues. The CDR3 DNA follows: TGCGCCAGCAGCTCTTCAGCGGGAGCAAACGAGCAGTACTTC. Protein: CASSSSAGANEQYF. The variable domain in full, completed from reference TRBV5-1 and TRBJ2-7, reads KAGVTQTPRYLIKTRGQQVTLSCSPISGHRSVSWYQQTPGQGLQFLFEYFSETQRNKGNFPGRFSGRQFSNSRSEMNVSTLELGDSALYLCASSSSAGANEQYFGPGTRLTVT.

This sequence joins TRBV9 and TRBJ1-4; 9 bases are a match to TRBD1. The germline CDR1 and CDR2 sequences are SGDLS and YYNGEE. The CDR3 totals 16 residues. With V trimmed by 0 bases and J by 8 bases, 8 bases remained unmatched. The CDR3 loop is CASSVAPRDRDEKLFF. The CDR3, as DNA: TGTGCCAGCAGCGTAGCCCCCCGGGACAGGGACGAAAAACTGTTTTTT.

In its sample, this clone was seen once. The J gene is TRBJ2-5, the V gene TRBV4-1, with a weak D call TRBD2 (6 bases). There are 17 residues in the CDR3. Trimming took off 0 bases at V and 5 bases at J, with 19 bases between the two ends. CDR1 is MGHRA and CDR2 is YSYEKL in the germline V gene. CDR3 sequence reads: CASSQDLVRTSMETQYF. The DNA of the CDR3 is TGCGCCAGCAGCCAAGATCTAGTCAGAACTAGCATGGAGACCCAGTACTTC.

The chain links TRBV5-4 to TRBJ2-1; maybe TRBD1 (6 bases). This CDR3 region has 14 residues. Trimming shortened V by 10 bases and J by 4 bases, and 18 bases separated the two germline ends. Per germline, CDR1 SGHNT and CDR2 YYREEE (reference sequence). The CDR3 nucleotides are TGTGCCTGGCTCAGGGACACCACGTACAATGAGCAGTTCTTC. As protein: CAWLRDTTYNEQFF.

This clone was picked up one time. V is TRBV11-2 and J is TRBJ1-4; D is unresolved. The CDR3 runs to 14 residues. Between the trimmed V and J ends, which lost 0 bases and 7 bases, there was a span of 9 bases. Germline CDR1 and CDR2: SGHAT and FQNNGV. The CDR3 DNA follows: TGTGCCAGCAGCTTAGAGGGAGGTTCTGAAAAACTGTTTTTT. It codes for CASSLEGGSEKLFF. The variable domain in full, completed from reference TRBV11-2 and TRBJ1-4, reads EAGVAQSPRYKIIEKRQSVAFWCNPISGHATLYWYQQILGQGPKLLIQFQNNGVVDDSQLPKDRFSAERLKGVDSTLKIQPAKLEDSAVYLCASSLEGGSEKLFFGSGTQLSVL.

This sequence joins TRBV9 and TRBJ2-7; D unclear. CDR3 length: 13 residues. The germline V gene has CDR1 SGDLS and CDR2 YYNGEE. V dropped 4 bases and J dropped 0 bases, with 8 bases sitting between them. The CDR3 loop is CASSPQPSYEQYF. The CDR3 coding sequence is TGTGCCAGCAGCCCACAGCCCTCCTACGAGCAGTACTTC.

V is TRBV29-1 and J is TRBJ1-1; 12 positions agree with TRBD1. Trimming took 3 bases from V and 4 from J; bases not matched to a gene: 6. The CDR3 is 15 residues long. Germline CDR1 SQVTM, CDR2 ANQGSEA. DNA for the CDR3: TGCAGCGTTGACTCCGGGACAGGGGGCTTCACTGAAGCTTTCTTT. Translation gives CSVDSGTGGFTEAFF.

The gene calls are TRBV19 and TRBJ1-1; 8 bases fit TRBD1. Germline V lookup: CDR1 LNHDA, CDR2 SQIVND (reference sequence). The CDR3 is 15 residues long. V gave up 6 bases and J gave up 1 base; unmatched junction bases: 7. The CDR3 sequence: CASRRQGLGNTEAFF. The CDR3 DNA reads as TGTGCCAGTAGGCGACAGGGGCTTGGGAACACTGAAGCTTTCTTT.

The chain recombines TRBV5-4 with TRBJ2-3; 7 nucleotides agree with TRBD2. Germline V gene lookup returns CDR1 SGHNT and CDR2 YYREEE (reference sequence). Trimming took 4 bases from V and 0 from J; bases not matched to a gene: 8. CDR3 length equals 16 residues. This CDR3 is CASSPRAAGSTDTQYF. In DNA, the CDR3 is TGTGCCAGCAGCCCACGGGCAGCGGGAAGCACAGATACGCAGTATTTT.

The chain recombines TRBV5-1 with TRBJ2-2; D is uncertain. The CDR3 is made up of 16 amino acids. V lost 5 bases and J lost 2, with 16 bases in between. Germline assignment: CDR1 SGHRS and CDR2 YFSETQ. CDR3: CASRAFGSINTGELFF. The CDR3 DNA reads TGCGCCAGCAGGGCTTTCGGGTCTATCAACACCGGGGAGCTGTTTTTT.

The chain carries TRBV5-1 and TRBJ1-5; D may be TRBD1 (6 bases). This CDR3 has 14 amino acids. CDR1 and CDR2 from the germline V gene are SGHRS and YFSETQ. The V end was cut by 5 bases, the J end by 4 bases, with 13 bases between. CDR3 in amino acids: CASSYGTTNQPQHF. The CDR3 DNA reads TGCGCCAGCAGTTATGGGACAACGAATCAGCCCCAGCATTTT.

This chain links TRBV2 with TRBJ2-2; 8 bases are shared with TRBD2. Trimming took 1 base from V and 0 from J; bases not matched to a gene: 4. The germline V gene has CDR1 SNHLY and CDR2 FYNNEI. The CDR3 runs 17 residues. CDR3 in amino acids: CASSEGPSGPNTGELFF. CDR3 DNA sequence: TGTGCCAGCAGTGAAGGTCCTAGCGGGCCGAACACCGGGGAGCTGTTTTTT.

Here the CDR3 reads CASSSQQVTEAFF. DNA for the CDR3: TGTGCCAGCAGCTCCCAACAGGTCACTGAAGCTTTCTTT. The rearrangement links TRBV7-2 to TRBJ1-1; weak D call: TRBD1 (5 bases). The CDR3 is 13 amino acids. V lost 4 bases, J lost 4 bases, and 10 bases lay in between. Looked up from germline, CDR1 is SGHTA and CDR2 is FQGNSA.